This T cell receptor beta chain was retrieved from a study of blood T cell repertoires in COVID-19. Study details: The United States, Italy and Spain were the sources of the acute and convalescent COVID-19 samples. In each case, the material was cDNA or gDNA derived from T cells, B-cell-depleted T cells, or PBMCs.

With 2 bases clipped from V and 0 bases from J, the junction kept 2 bases outside the gene matches. Germline V gene lookup returns CDR1 SGDLS and CDR2 YYNGEE. The CDR3 sequence is 14 residues long. In the study's own analysis: Reference gene primer amplification gave estimated nucleated cell counts. Assay: immunoSEQ multiplex PCR; the TCRdb copy retains only in-frame clones and omits some. The V and J calls and clone size are taken from that table; D and trimming were inferred from the DNA. Here the sample spans roughly 63,000 clones, about 80% being singletons. This clone was counted between two and nine times.

The V call is TRBV9, the J call TRBJ2-7; 7 bases line up with TRBD2. Material for sequencing was peripheral blood. This TCR derives from a human donor in a cohort sampled during active COVID-19. DNA of the CDR3: TGTGCCAGCAGCGTGGGGGACTACTCCTACGAGCAGTACTTC. Its translation: CASSVGDYSYEQYF.